The 2 T cell receptor beta chains below were found in one sample sequenced in a study of T cell repertoires in MIS-A myocarditis. TCRdb's copy holds only in-frame clones and misses some; the assay was immunoSEQ multiplex PCR. Among about 10,000 clones listed, about 89% were seen once. Specimen: thoracic lymph node tissue obtained at autopsy. The origin of the receptors is a man in his late teens or twenties with fulminant myocarditis from multisystem inflammatory syndrome in adults (MIS-A) after COVID-19.

This rearrangement joins TRBV27 to TRBJ1-6; possibly TRBD1 for D (6 bases). CDR1 is MNHEY and CDR2 is SMNVEV in the germline V gene (reference sequence). Trimming shortened V by 3 bases and J by 7 bases, and 13 bases separated the two germline ends. This CDR3 contains 15 residues. The CDR3 loop reads CASSFRTDLNSPLHF. CDR3 nucleotide sequence: TGTGCCAGCAGTTTCCGGACAGACCTAAATTCACCCCTCCACTTT.

The V call is TRBV18, the J call TRBJ1-2, with no clear D. The V gene's germline CDR1 is KGHSH and CDR2 LQKENI. V was cut by 5 bases and J by 4 bases, with 11 bases left in between. This CDR3 has 13 residues. This CDR3 is CASSAPEGYGYTF. The CDR3 coding sequence is TGTGCCAGCTCAGCTCCCGAGGGCTATGGCTACACCTTC.